This TCR beta chain was identified during a study of metastatic and nonmetastatic thyroid tumors. TCRdb redid the clone calls on the PCR reads using MiXCR. The profile shows tens of thousands of clones, around 13% of them singletons. Not a single patient had been given any form of treatment at any point before undergoing thyroid surgery. This clone appeared a few times. Mismatch with germline at one junction end may stem from a read error. Per germline, CDR1 SGHVS and CDR2 FNYEAQ. The CDR3 covers 12 residues. The specimen was tumor tissue. The receptor was derived from a female donor with papillary thyroid cancer or a benign thyroid nodule (not recorded which). Some clones in this sample may be carry-over from other donors' samples. J is TRBJ1-1 and V is TRBV7-6, with 8 bases aligning to TRBD1. The CDR3 bases are TGTGCCAGCAGCGGGACAGGTTTTGAACCTTTCTTT. Translation gives CASSGTGFEPFF.